This T cell receptor (beta chain) comes out of a study of OX40 agonist ivuxolimab in advanced cancers. Across the whole study: Patients were given ivuxolimab, an antibody that agonizes OX40 (CD134).

Exclusion of a patient followed from autoimmune disease history or systemic immunosuppression. Trimming cost V 5 bases and J 6 bases; bases outside gene matches: 7. This CDR3 has 14 amino acids. Per the germline V gene, CDR1 is MDHEN and CDR2 is SYDVKM. Generated by immunoSEQ multiplex PCR, the TCRdb table keeps only in-frame clones and is missing some. The sample includes 85,000 to 95,000 clones, approximately 92% of them seen just once. The sequencing here drew on CD4+ or CD8+ T cells sorted from blood, taken in a trial of the OX40 agonist ivuxolimab. This chain links TRBV28 with TRBJ1-1; TRBD1 matches at 9 bases. The receptor was isolated from an adult with an advanced solid tumor such as melanoma, head and neck, liver or kidney cancer. The CDR3 coding sequence is TGTGCCAGCAGTGGACAGGGGCATCCCCCTGAAGCTTTCTTT. Its translation is CASSGQGHPPEAFF.